This is a list of T cell receptor beta chains from one sample in a study of shared clonotypes between healthy human individuals. Using immunoSEQ multiplex PCR, the repertoire was profiled, and TCRdb retains in-frame clones only, with some absent. The sample lists about 680,000 clones, less than 85% occurring once. The sample taken for sequencing was memory CD4+ T cells sorted from blood. These receptors were collected from a woman aged 25 to 39 in good health. The CDR3 runs from the conserved cysteine through the conserved F or W. Fields, in order: J gene, V gene, clone size, D gene, CDR3 protein, CDR3 DNA. A D gene is named only where the DNA matches it firmly. A row's size may be missing; if present it is once, few, many or a size class.

j_call: TRBJ1-2
v_call: TRBV7-2
clone_size: .
d_call: TRBD1
cdr3_aa: CASSRPGQGNYGYTF
cdr3_nt: TGTGCCAGCAGCCGGCCCGGACAGGGGAACTATGGCTACACCTTC

j_call: TRBJ2-7
v_call: TRBV6-1
clone_size: .
d_call: TRBD2
cdr3_aa: CASGAAGGPYEQYF
cdr3_nt: TGTGCCAGTGGGGCGGCGGGAGGCCCCTACGAGCAGTACTTC

j_call: TRBJ1-5
v_call: TRBV19
clone_size: .
d_call: .
cdr3_aa: CASSIENLRDQPQHF
cdr3_nt: TGTGCCAGTAGTATAGAAAACCTCCGGGATCAGCCCCAGCATTTT

j_call: TRBJ2-1
v_call: TRBV18
clone_size: .
d_call: TRBD2
cdr3_aa: CASSPWPSGGSYNEQFF
cdr3_nt: TGTGCCAGCTCACCATGGCCTAGCGGAGGGTCTTACAATGAGCAGTTCTTC

j_call: TRBJ1-1
v_call: TRBV11-1
clone_size: .
d_call: .
cdr3_aa: CASSSLTSNTEAFF
cdr3_nt: TGTGCCAGCAGCTCCTTAACCTCGAACACTGAAGCTTTCTTT

j_call: TRBJ2-7
v_call: TRBV19
clone_size: .
d_call: .
cdr3_aa: CASNFGRGTDEQYF
cdr3_nt: TGTGCCAGTAATTTCGGACGAGGGACCGACGAGCAGTACTTC

j_call: TRBJ2-5
v_call: TRBV28
clone_size: .
d_call: TRBD2
cdr3_aa: CASSLSSGRALGETQYF
cdr3_nt: TGTGCCAGCAGTTTAAGTAGCGGGAGGGCCCTCGGGGAGACCCAGTACTTC

j_call: TRBJ2-2
v_call: TRBV5-1
clone_size: .
d_call: .
cdr3_aa: CASSPPKNTGELFF
cdr3_nt: TGCGCCAGCAGCCCGCCGAAAAACACCGGGGAGCTGTTTTTT

j_call: TRBJ2-1
v_call: TRBV5-1
clone_size: .
d_call: .
cdr3_aa: CASSLEIDFGSNEQFF
cdr3_nt: TGCGCCAGCAGCTTGGAGATCGACTTTGGATCGAATGAGCAGTTCTTC

j_call: TRBJ2-5
v_call: TRBV5-1
clone_size: .
d_call: .
cdr3_aa: CASSLNAAGQETQYF
cdr3_nt: TGCGCCAGCAGCTTGAATGCGGCAGGGCAAGAGACCCAGTACTTC

j_call: TRBJ1-4
v_call: TRBV30
clone_size: .
d_call: .
cdr3_aa: CAWAATNEKLFF
cdr3_nt: TGTGCCTGGGCAGCAACTAATGAAAAACTGTTTTTT

j_call: TRBJ2-1
v_call: TRBV27
clone_size: .
d_call: TRBD2
cdr3_aa: CASSSRGREGQSEQFF
cdr3_nt: TGTGCCAGCAGCTCCCGAGGGCGGGAGGGCCAGAGTGAGCAGTTCTTC

j_call: TRBJ1-5
v_call: TRBV10-3
clone_size: .
d_call: .
cdr3_aa: CAISARGRNQPQHF
cdr3_nt: TGTGCCATCAGTGCCCGGGGTCGGAATCAGCCCCAGCATTTT

j_call: TRBJ2-2
v_call: TRBV5-1
clone_size: .
d_call: TRBD1
cdr3_aa: CASSLAGTGVAGELFF
cdr3_nt: TGCGCCAGCAGCTTAGCCGGGACAGGGGTCGCCGGGGAGCTGTTTTTT

j_call: TRBJ1-5
v_call: TRBV9
clone_size: .
d_call: .
cdr3_aa: CASSVWGTNQPQHF
cdr3_nt: TGTGCCAGCAGCGTATGGGGGACCAATCAGCCCCAGCATTTT

j_call: TRBJ1-5
v_call: TRBV6-5
clone_size: .
d_call: .
cdr3_aa: CASRQTGTANQPQHF
cdr3_nt: TGTGCCAGCAGGCAGACCGGGACGGCTAATCAGCCCCAGCATTTT

j_call: TRBJ2-5
v_call: TRBV28
clone_size: .
d_call: TRBD2
cdr3_aa: CASSRAGLAGGARETQYF
cdr3_nt: TGTGCCAGCAGCCGGGCGGGACTAGCGGGAGGGGCGCGGGAGACCCAGTACTTC

j_call: TRBJ2-1
v_call: TRBV27
clone_size: .
d_call: TRBD2
cdr3_aa: CASSTSSGSFREQFF
cdr3_nt: TGTGCCAGCAGTACGTCTAGCGGGAGTTTTCGTGAGCAGTTCTTC

j_call: TRBJ2-3
v_call: TRBV19
clone_size: many
d_call: TRBD2
cdr3_aa: CASRARGGSDTQYF
cdr3_nt: TGTGCCAGTAGGGCGAGGGGAGGGTCTGATACGCAGTATTTT

j_call: TRBJ1-2
v_call: TRBV5-4
clone_size: .
d_call: .
cdr3_aa: CASSLAGIARGYTF
cdr3_nt: TGTGCCAGCAGCTTGGCCGGGATCGCGAGGGGCTACACCTTC

j_call: TRBJ1-5
v_call: TRBV7-2
clone_size: .
d_call: .
cdr3_aa: CASSLVAGFVQPQHF
cdr3_nt: TGTGCCAGCAGCTTAGTGGCAGGGTTTGTTCAGCCCCAGCATTTT

j_call: TRBJ1-4
v_call: TRBV7-9
clone_size: once
d_call: .
cdr3_aa: CASSLSSTSYEKLFF
cdr3_nt: TGTGCCAGCAGCTTATCGAGCACATCCTATGAAAAACTGTTTTTT

j_call: TRBJ2-7
v_call: TRBV2
clone_size: .
d_call: .
cdr3_aa: CASKMGGGAFSSF
cdr3_nt: TGTGCCAGCAAAATGGGCGGTGGGGCCTTTAGTTCGTTC

j_call: TRBJ2-7
v_call: TRBV1
clone_size: .
d_call: .
cdr3_aa: CTSSQDPSGSHEQYF
cdr3_nt: TGCACCAGCAGCCAAGACCCTAGCGGGAGCCACGAGCAGTACTTC

j_call: TRBJ1-2
v_call: TRBV6-5
clone_size: .
d_call: .
cdr3_aa: CASSLDSTYGYTF
cdr3_nt: TGTGCCAGCAGCCTCGATAGTACCTATGGCTACACCTTC

j_call: TRBJ2-1
v_call: TRBV7-6
clone_size: .
d_call: TRBD1
cdr3_aa: CASSLAGQGAYNEQFF
cdr3_nt: TGTGCCAGCAGCTTAGCGGGACAGGGGGCTTACAATGAGCAGTTCTTC

j_call: TRBJ1-1
v_call: TRBV2
clone_size: .
d_call: .
cdr3_aa: CASRQTVIEAFF
cdr3_nt: TGTGCCAGCAGGCAAACAGTTATTGAAGCTTTCTTT

j_call: TRBJ2-7
v_call: TRBV9
clone_size: .
d_call: .
cdr3_aa: CASSVVGQNDEQYF
cdr3_nt: TGTGCCAGCAGCGTAGTCGGACAGAATGACGAGCAGTACTTC

j_call: TRBJ2-3
v_call: TRBV27
clone_size: .
d_call: .
cdr3_aa: CASSTLGVPGSTTDTQYF
cdr3_nt: TGTGCCAGCAGTACCTTGGGGGTTCCAGGGTCAACGACAGATACGCAGTATTTT

j_call: TRBJ1-4
v_call: TRBV19
clone_size: .
d_call: .
cdr3_aa: CASSDSGTGQKLFF
cdr3_nt: TGTGCCAGTAGCGACAGCGGCACAGGTCAAAAACTGTTTTTT

j_call: TRBJ2-1
v_call: TRBV11-2
clone_size: .
d_call: .
cdr3_aa: CASSIYQRVFNEQFF
cdr3_nt: TGTGCCAGCAGTATTTATCAGCGGGTTTTCAATGAGCAGTTCTTC

j_call: TRBJ2-2
v_call: TRBV4-1
clone_size: many
d_call: TRBD2
cdr3_aa: CASSQSGLAGGNTGELFF
cdr3_nt: TGCGCCAGCAGCCAGTCGGGACTAGCGGGAGGGAACACCGGGGAGCTGTTTTTT

j_call: TRBJ2-7
v_call: TRBV6-5
clone_size: .
d_call: .
cdr3_aa: CASSLSPEGVPYEQYF
cdr3_nt: TGTGCCAGCAGTTTGTCGCCCGAGGGGGTCCCCTACGAGCAGTACTTC

j_call: TRBJ1-1
v_call: TRBV28
clone_size: .
d_call: .
cdr3_aa: CASPPGLGADTEAFF
cdr3_nt: TGTGCCAGCCCACCGGGACTGGGTGCGGACACTGAAGCTTTCTTT

j_call: TRBJ2-1
v_call: TRBV15
clone_size: .
d_call: TRBD2
cdr3_aa: CATSRGTSGPYNEQFF
cdr3_nt: TGTGCCACCAGCAGAGGTACTAGCGGCCCCTACAATGAGCAGTTCTTC

j_call: TRBJ2-5
v_call: TRBV5-1
clone_size: .
d_call: TRBD1
cdr3_aa: CASSLAGTDETQYF
cdr3_nt: TGCGCCAGCAGCTTAGCCGGGACAGATGAGACCCAGTACTTC

j_call: TRBJ2-7
v_call: TRBV19
clone_size: once
d_call: TRBD2
cdr3_aa: CASSTSGRAGEQYF
cdr3_nt: TGTGCCAGTAGTACTAGCGGGAGGGCCGGTGAGCAGTACTTC

j_call: TRBJ2-2
v_call: TRBV27
clone_size: few
d_call: .
cdr3_aa: CASSPSYTGELFF
cdr3_nt: TGTGCCAGCAGCCCGTCCTACACCGGGGAGCTGTTTTTT

j_call: TRBJ2-7
v_call: TRBV27
clone_size: .
d_call: .
cdr3_aa: CASSLKGTSYEQYF
cdr3_nt: TGTGCCAGCAGTTTGAAGGGGACCTCCTACGAGCAGTACTTC

j_call: TRBJ1-1
v_call: TRBV7-9
clone_size: .
d_call: TRBD1
cdr3_aa: CASSLESARDRAFF
cdr3_nt: TGTGCCAGCAGCTTAGAATCCGCCCGGGACAGAGCTTTCTTT

j_call: TRBJ1-2
v_call: TRBV30
clone_size: .
d_call: .
cdr3_aa: CAWSVQGGYGYTF
cdr3_nt: TGTGCCTGGAGTGTTCAGGGCGGCTATGGCTACACCTTC

j_call: TRBJ1-4
v_call: TRBV28
clone_size: .
d_call: TRBD1
cdr3_aa: CASSFFQGVRSEKLFF
cdr3_nt: TGTGCCAGCAGTTTTTTCCAGGGGGTTAGGAGTGAAAAACTGTTTTTT

j_call: TRBJ2-1
v_call: TRBV27
clone_size: .
d_call: .
cdr3_aa: CASSPTAADLRDTSHYNEQFF
cdr3_nt: TGTGCCAGCAGCCCGACGGCCGCCGACTTGCGGGATACCTCCCACTACAATGAGCAGTTCTTC

j_call: TRBJ1-5
v_call: TRBV28
clone_size: .
d_call: .
cdr3_aa: CASRRGVGNQPQHF
cdr3_nt: TGTGCCAGCAGAAGGGGAGTGGGGAATCAGCCCCAGCATTTT

j_call: TRBJ2-1
v_call: TRBV29-1
clone_size: .
d_call: TRBD2
cdr3_aa: CSARDYKDEQFF
cdr3_nt: TGCAGCGCCCGGGACTACAAGGATGAGCAGTTCTTC

j_call: TRBJ2-5
v_call: TRBV5-1
clone_size: .
d_call: TRBD1
cdr3_aa: CASSLGVGTEETQYF
cdr3_nt: TGCGCCAGCAGCTTGGGGGTGGGGACAGAAGAGACCCAGTACTTC

j_call: TRBJ2-2
v_call: TRBV5-1
clone_size: few
d_call: .
cdr3_aa: CASSLGHGGELFF
cdr3_nt: TGCGCCAGCAGCTTGGGACACGGCGGGGAGCTGTTTTTT

j_call: TRBJ1-1
v_call: TRBV4-1
clone_size: few
d_call: .
cdr3_aa: CASSRTLNTEAFF
cdr3_nt: TGCGCCAGCAGCCGGACATTGAACACTGAAGCTTTCTTT

j_call: TRBJ1-3
v_call: TRBV28
clone_size: once
d_call: .
cdr3_aa: CASSLNGGGRSGNTIYF
cdr3_nt: TGTGCCAGCAGTTTAAACGGCGGGGGCCGCTCTGGAAACACCATATATTTT

j_call: TRBJ2-7
v_call: TRBV7-9
clone_size: .
d_call: .
cdr3_aa: CASSRAGGPYEQYF
cdr3_nt: TGTGCCAGCTCCAGGGCGGGCGGACCCTACGAGCAGTACTTC

j_call: TRBJ2-1
v_call: TRBV19
clone_size: .
d_call: .
cdr3_aa: CASSNATGTRNNEQFF
cdr3_nt: TGTGCCAGTAGTAACGCGACCGGGACAAGGAACAATGAGCAGTTCTTC

j_call: TRBJ2-7
v_call: TRBV28
clone_size: .
d_call: .
cdr3_aa: CASRSDWQSYEQYF
cdr3_nt: TGTGCCAGCAGATCCGACTGGCAATCCTACGAGCAGTACTTC

j_call: TRBJ2-7
v_call: TRBV5-6
clone_size: .
d_call: TRBD1
cdr3_aa: CASSHPGQGYEQYF
cdr3_nt: TGTGCCAGCAGCCATCCGGGACAGGGATACGAGCAGTACTTC

j_call: TRBJ2-7
v_call: TRBV5-1
clone_size: .
d_call: TRBD1
cdr3_aa: CASRGTVSYEQYF
cdr3_nt: TGCGCCAGCAGAGGGACAGTCTCCTACGAGCAGTACTTC

j_call: TRBJ2-7
v_call: TRBV7-8
clone_size: .
d_call: .
cdr3_aa: CASSLGDQGNEQYF
cdr3_nt: TGTGCCAGCAGCTTAGGGGACCAGGGGAACGAGCAGTACTTC

j_call: TRBJ2-6
v_call: TRBV2
clone_size: .
d_call: .
cdr3_aa: CASSFSSGANVLTF
cdr3_nt: TGTGCCAGCAGCTTCTCTTCTGGGGCCAACGTCCTGACTTTC

j_call: TRBJ2-1
v_call: TRBV29-1
clone_size: .
d_call: TRBD2
cdr3_aa: CSVAWTSGILSSYNEQFF
cdr3_nt: TGCAGCGTTGCCTGGACTAGCGGGATCCTCAGCTCCTACAATGAGCAGTTCTTC

j_call: TRBJ1-4
v_call: TRBV28
clone_size: few
d_call: .
cdr3_aa: CASSLGGEGVFGKLFF
cdr3_nt: TGTGCCAGCAGTTTGGGAGGGGAAGGGGTCTTTGGAAAACTGTTTTTT

j_call: TRBJ2-1
v_call: TRBV4-1
clone_size: .
d_call: TRBD1
cdr3_aa: CASSQRGQHNEQFF
cdr3_nt: TGCGCCAGCAGCCAGAGGGGACAGCACAATGAGCAGTTCTTC

j_call: TRBJ2-1
v_call: TRBV6-5
clone_size: once
d_call: .
cdr3_aa: CASSYSHGDEQFF
cdr3_nt: TGTGCCAGCAGTTACTCTCACGGGGATGAGCAGTTCTTC